This T cell receptor (beta chain) was recorded in a study of coeliac disease. Study-wide findings and caveats: Most TRB amino acid sequences occurred in only one sample. Control samples showed higher TRB and TRG clonality than intraepithelial and lamina propria samples in active celiac disease.

Clones were read by immunoSEQ multiplex PCR, and TCRdb kept only the in-frame ones, dropping some. The sample shows some 5,100 clones, about 54% of them seen only once. Trimming left V 3 bases short and J 0 bases short, with 8 bases between. Germline-derived CDR1 and CDR2 are SEHNR and FQNEAQ (reference sequence). The CDR3 runs to 15 residues. This clone was counted between two and nine times. Its target is unknown. The sample taken for sequencing was intraepithelial lymphocytes from the gut. The rearrangement links TRBV7-9 to TRBJ2-2; D is uncertain. This clonotype was sampled from a woman aged 25 to 39 with active celiac disease. The CDR3 region is CASSLETSNTGELFF. The CDR3 nucleotides are TGTGCCAGCAGCTTGGAGACTTCGAACACCGGGGAGCTGTTTTTT.